Reported below is one TCR beta chain. Its antigen is not known. The CDR3 has 18 residues. The germline gives CDR1 SGHRS, CDR2 YFSETQ. The junction had 14 bases not matched to a gene; V was cut back by 3 bases and J by 2 bases. This specimen comes from a study of shared clonotypes between healthy human individuals. Overall study: The people who gave samples were a couple of women and a few men aged 18 to 49.

Adults of Caucasian background living in Nashville, Tennessee made up all donors. Produced via immunoSEQ multiplex PCR; TCRdb's table is partial and in-frame only. The table records hundreds of thousands of clones, just over 95% of them present only once. Regarding the study as a whole: A small donor pool kept down the genetic and exposure-history diversity that was represented.

Sequenced material: memory CD8+ T cells sorted from blood. The subset: CD45RO+ cells pooled with CCR7-negative TemRA cells. The chain employs TRBV5-1 and TRBJ2-3; 8 bases agree with TRBD2. This clonotype was sampled from a man aged 25-45 years in good health. The CDR3 coding sequence is TGCGCCAGCAGCTCCTCCCTAGCGGGCGGAACGCTCACAGATACGCAGTATTTT. This encodes CASSSSLAGGTLTDTQYF.